One T cell receptor (beta chain) is described in this entry. The antigen remains undetermined. These data belong to a study of cytomegalovirus exposure and HLA in healthy donors. There are 15 residues in the CDR3. Trimming removed 3 bases from V and 6 bases from J; junction bases left unmatched: 5. CDR1 SGHTA and CDR2 FQGNSA come from the germline V gene. Study-wide points: Altogether, more than 150 TCR beta chains were recorded as cytomegalovirus-associated. The CMV antigen specificity of a few CMV-associated chains was confirmed through in vitro analysis. The classifier reportedly diagnosed cytomegalovirus status with high specificity and sensitivity.

Assay used: immunoSEQ multiplex PCR; TCRdb lists only in-frame clones, some missing. The repertoire has under 350,000 clones, approximately 86% of them found once; the top ten carry approximately 1%. The donors formed part of the roughly 120-subject validation cohort, distinct from the approximately 670-subject first cohort. Sequencing was done on a sample of PBMCs. The chain has TRBV7-2 and TRBJ2-3; 11 bases line up with TRBD2. The source of this sequence is a woman aged 18-29 years in good health and CMV-seronegative. CDR3 nucleotides: TGTGCCAGCAGCTTTACTAGCGGGGGAGGCGATACGCAGTATTTT. It yields the protein CASSFTSGGGDTQYF.